These T cell receptor beta chains were read from a single sample in a study of blood T cells in healthy people across ages. MiXCR, applied by TCRdb to the 5' RACE reads, yields one record per CDR3 protein. In the table there are hundreds of thousands of distinct CDR3 sequences, about 30% of which are singletons. The sample comprised blood. The receptors originated from a woman aged 80 or over in good health. Each CDR3 is given with its conserved first and last residue. A D gene is named only where the DNA matches it firmly. Clone size, where shown, is once, few, many, or a class for clones that have expanded.

TRBD1	-	TRBV4-1	TRBJ1-1	CASSQVDRGRTEAFF	TGCGCCAGCAGCCAAGTAGACAGGGGGCGAACTGAAGCTTTCTTT
TRBD1	many	TRBV19	TRBJ2-1	CASSDGQGGVYEQFF	TGTGCCAGTAGTGATGGACAGGGTGGAGTATATGAGCAGTTCTTC
-	-	TRBV3-1	TRBJ2-1	CASSRNRGEQFF	TGTGCCAGCAGTCGTAATAGGGGAGAGCAGTTCTTC
-	many	TRBV5-1	TRBJ1-1	CASSTGLETPEAFF	TGCGCCAGCAGCACCGGACTAGAGACCCCTGAAGCTTTCTTT
-	-	TRBV20-1	TRBJ1-4	CSARSGRVYEKLFF	TGCAGTGCTAGATCAGGGAGAGTTTATGAAAAACTGTTTTTT
TRBD1	many	TRBV5-1	TRBJ2-3	CASSWDRESSTDTQYF	TGCGCCAGCAGCTGGGACAGAGAATCTAGCACAGATACGCAGTATTTT
-	many	TRBV5-1	TRBJ2-3	CASSLWGTDTQYF	TGCGCCAGCAGCTTGTGGGGGACAGATACGCAGTATTTT
-	-	TRBV29-1	TRBJ1-4	CSVEGSNNEKLFF	TGCAGCGTTGAAGGGTCAAATAATGAAAAACTGTTTTTT
-	few	TRBV6-5	TRBJ2-2	CATKENTGELFF	TGTGCCACCAAAGAGAACACCGGGGAGCTGTTTTTT
TRBD1	-	TRBV5-5	TRBJ1-5	CASSLVQGARQPQHF	TGTGCCAGCAGCTTGGTCCAGGGGGCACGTCAGCCCCAGCATTTT
-	few	TRBV28	TRBJ1-4	CASSLNPSVDEKLFF	TGTGCCAGCAGTTTAAACCCCAGTGTTGATGAAAAACTGTTTTTT
TRBD2	-	TRBV12-5	TRBJ2-1	CASGSFLAGVSEQFF	TGTGCTAGTGGTTCCTTCCTAGCGGGGGTGAGTGAGCAGTTCTTC
-	few	TRBV5-1	TRBJ2-7	CASSSRSGSYNEQYF	TGCGCCAGCAGCTCCCGGTCCGGATCCTACAATGAGCAGTACTTC
-	many	TRBV7-2	TRBJ2-3	CASSPLKGTNTDTQYF	TGTGCCAGCAGCCCCTTGAAGGGGACAAACACAGATACGCAGTATTTT
TRBD2	-	TRBV4-3	TRBJ2-1	CASSQDRGVRNEQFF	TGCGCCAGCAGCCAAGATCGGGGGGTCAGGAATGAGCAGTTCTTC
TRBD1	few	TRBV7-9	TRBJ1-2	CASSSYRDRASYGYTF	TGTGCCAGCAGCTCGTACCGGGACAGGGCTAGCTATGGCTACACCTTC
TRBD1	-	TRBV10-3	TRBJ1-6	CAISSRQGANSPLHF	TGTGCCATCAGTAGTAGACAGGGGGCGAATTCACCCCTCCACTTT
-	few	TRBV15	TRBJ1-2	CATSSALAGSTGGYGYTF	TGTGCCACCAGCAGTGCACTCGCCGGGTCCACCGGCGGTTATGGCTACACCTTC
TRBD1	many	TRBV10-3	TRBJ2-1	CAISTGQGSSEQFF	TGTGCCATCAGTACCGGACAGGGTTCGTCTGAGCAGTTCTTC
TRBD1	few	TRBV19	TRBJ2-7	CASSPQGPVYEQYF	TGTGCCAGTAGCCCACAGGGGCCTGTTTACGAGCAGTACTTC
TRBD2	few	TRBV4-1	TRBJ2-5	CASSPLEEPGLAGRETQYF	TGCGCCAGCAGCCCTCTGGAGGAACCGGGACTAGCGGGGCGGGAGACCCAGTACTTC
TRBD2	many	TRBV11-2	TRBJ2-1	CASSLGLAIEQFF	TGTGCCAGCAGCTTAGGACTAGCGATTGAGCAGTTCTTC
-	-	TRBV4-1	TRBJ1-6	CASSQDQGSNSPLHF	TGCGCCAGCAGCCAAGATCAGGGGTCTAATTCACCCCTCCACTTT
-	many	TRBV9	TRBJ2-6	CASSVVDTDISGANVLTF	TGTGCCAGCAGCGTAGTTGACACGGACATCTCTGGGGCCAACGTCCTGACTTTC
-	-	TRBV7-9	TRBJ2-5	CASSPGTPAKTQYF	TGTGCCAGCAGCCCCGGTACCCCCGCCAAGACCCAGTACTTC
-	few	TRBV29-1	TRBJ1-2	CSVEVEGGTYGYTF	TGCAGCGTTGAGGTAGAAGGGGGTACCTATGGCTACACCTTC
-	many	TRBV3-1	TRBJ1-1	CASSTEGNTEAFF	TGTGCCAGCAGTACTGAAGGGAACACTGAAGCTTTCTTT
-	many	TRBV11-2	TRBJ2-1	CASRPTRLTYNEQFF	TGTGCCAGCAGACCTACGAGGCTGACCTACAATGAGCAGTTCTTC
-	-	TRBV6-2/TRBV6-3	TRBJ1-1	CASSPRGRNTEAFF	TGTGCCAGCAGTCCAAGGGGTAGGAACACTGAAGCTTTCTTT
-	many	TRBV6-6	TRBJ2-7	CASSTEEVYEQYF	TGTGCCAGCAGCACGGAGGAGGTATACGAGCAGTACTTC
TRBD1	-	TRBV24-1	TRBJ1-1	CATSPNPGTGKGMNTEAFF	TGTGCCACCAGTCCCAACCCCGGGACAGGGAAGGGTATGAACACTGAAGCTTTCTTT
-	-	TRBV5-5	TRBJ1-5	CASSFLIAQPQHF	TGTGCCAGCAGCTTTCTGATTGCTCAGCCCCAGCATTTT
-	-	TRBV20-1	TRBJ1-2	CSTRGSFKTNYGYTF	TGCAGTACTAGAGGTTCCTTTAAAACTAACTATGGCTACACCTTC
-	few	TRBV18	TRBJ1-5	CASSPRLEGNQPQHF	TGTGCCAGCTCACCACGATTGGAGGGCAATCAGCCCCAGCATTTT
-	few	TRBV25-1	TRBJ2-1	CASSESILRGAYNEQFF	TGTGCCAGCAGTGAATCAATCCTACGGGGGGCGTACAATGAGCAGTTCTTC
-	-	TRBV7-8	TRBJ1-1	CASSSRDTRGEAFF	TGTGCCAGCAGCTCCAGGGACACCCGGGGTGAAGCTTTCTTT
-	once	TRBV25-1	TRBJ1-4	CTRSYSGGSNEKLFF	TGTACCCGCAGTTACAGCGGGGGTTCTAATGAAAAACTGTTTTTT
-	few	TRBV3-1	TRBJ2-6	CASSPPVGGAGANVLTF	TGTGCCAGCAGCCCCCCGGTAGGAGGGGCTGGGGCCAACGTCCTGACTTTC
-	many	TRBV5-1	TRBJ1-2	CASAGTPPGHGYTF	TGCGCCAGCGCCGGGACACCCCCTGGGCATGGCTACACCTTC
-	-	TRBV6-6	TRBJ1-3	CASSSLGGSRNTIYF	TGTGCCAGCAGCTCCCTCGGGGGGAGCAGAAACACCATATATTTT
TRBD2	few	TRBV7-2	TRBJ2-5	CASSFKLAGSRKTQYF	TGTGCCAGCAGCTTTAAGCTAGCGGGAAGCCGGAAGACCCAGTACTTC
TRBD1	-	TRBV20-1	TRBJ2-5	CSARGDRGVETQYF	TGCAGTGCTAGAGGGGACAGGGGAGTAGAGACCCAGTACTTC
-	-	TRBV20-1	TRBJ1-1	CSARGQFTEAFF	TGCAGTGCTAGAGGACAATTCACTGAAGCTTTCTTT
TRBD2	-	TRBV2	TRBJ2-1	CASSPGRADNEQFF	TGTGCCAGCAGCCCCGGGAGGGCCGACAATGAGCAGTTCTTC
-	few	TRBV18	TRBJ2-3	CASSSTLADTQYF	TGTGCCAGCTCATCGACCTTGGCAGATACGCAGTATTTT
-	many	TRBV6-1	TRBJ2-1	CASSESGHLPGFF	TGTGCCAGCAGTGAATCAGGCCATCTGCCAGGGTTCTTC
-	-	TRBV12-3/TRBV12-4	TRBJ2-4	CASVQDSTKNIQYF	TGTGCCAGCGTGCAAGACTCAACCAAAAACATTCAGTACTTC
-	many	TRBV20-1	TRBJ2-3	CSARGVSSGTDTQYF	TGCAGTGCTAGAGGAGTTAGTTCGGGCACAGATACGCAGTATTTT
TRBD1	-	TRBV4-3	TRBJ1-2	CASSQDPGQSKNGYTF	TGCGCCAGCAGCCAAGATCCGGGACAGAGTAAAAATGGCTACACCTTC
-	many	TRBV20-1	TRBJ2-3	CSARDSRRVTDTQYF	TGCAGTGCTAGAGATTCGAGAAGGGTGACAGATACGCAGTATTTT
-	many	TRBV6-5	TRBJ1-1	CASSYSPGKTFF	TGTGCCAGCAGTTACTCGCCAGGGAAGACTTTCTTT
-	many	TRBV3-1	TRBJ2-5	CASSQIRETQYF	TGTGCCAGCAGCCAAATTCGAGAGACCCAGTACTTC
TRBD2	-	TRBV6-5	TRBJ2-1	CATSLAGGLHYEQFF	TGTGCCACTTCACTAGCGGGAGGCCTACATTATGAGCAGTTCTTC
-	few	TRBV29-1	TRBJ1-2	CSVEAFGREGYTF	TGCAGCGTTGAAGCTTTTGGGCGCGAAGGCTACACCTTC
-	once	TRBV24-1	TRBJ1-5	CATAGDGNQPQHF	TGTGCCACCGCAGGGGACGGCAATCAGCCCCAGCATTTT
-	-	TRBV7-2	TRBJ2-2	CASSLKRGTNTGELFF	TGTGCCAGCAGCTTAAAACGGGGCACGAACACCGGGGAGCTGTTTTTT